The clone carrying this TCR beta chain was seen many times. What it recognizes is unknown. This specimen comes from a study of radiotherapy plus CTLA-4 blockade in lung cancer. Whole-study context: Patients showed objective responses in about a sixth of cases, and disease control was achieved by 30% to 35%.

This table comes from immunoSEQ multiplex PCR, and its TCRdb copy is limited to in-frame clones, with some not included. The sample records about 68,000 clones, less than 80% being singletons. Study results and caveats: Early clonal dynamics of blood T cells, together with interferon-beta, were reported as the best response predictor.

This CDR3 is built from 18 residues. In germline, CDR1 is ENHRY, CDR2 SYGVKD. Between the trimmed V and J ends, which lost 0 bases and 0 bases, there was a span of 12 bases. Material: peripheral blood, obtained from a patient treated with radiotherapy plus ipilimumab. V is TRBV10-3 and J is TRBJ2-6; a possible D gene is TRBD1 (6 bases). This sequence was found in a human donor with non-small cell lung cancer who had a complete response to radiotherapy plus ipilimumab. CDR3 loop: CAISESTGSGSGANVLTF. CDR3 in DNA: TGTGCCATCAGTGAGTCGACAGGAAGTGGCTCTGGGGCCAACGTCCTGACTTTC.